Following are 30 T cell receptor beta chains from one sample sequenced in a study of T cell responses to AZD1222 COVID-19 vaccine. The table came from immunoSEQ multiplex PCR; TCRdb's copy has only in-frame clones and leaves some out. The sample has about 200,000 clones; around 92% are singletons. The source was peripheral blood, collected on day 0 of AZD1222 vaccination. These receptors were taken from an adult in good health.

This chain links TRBV27 with TRBJ1-1, with D maybe TRBD1 (5 bases). The length of the CDR3 is 13 residues. V was trimmed by 5 bases and J by 3 bases, leaving 10 bases between them. Germline lookup yields CDR1 MNHEY and CDR2 SMNVEV (reference sequence). CDR3 region: CASSLRVDTEAFF. DNA for the CDR3: TGTGCCAGCAGTCTCAGGGTTGACACTGAAGCTTTCTTT.

The chain uses TRBV6-5 and TRBJ1-2; 7 bases line up with TRBD1. With V trimmed by 6 bases and J by 7 bases, 14 bases remained unmatched. This CDR3 is built from 15 residues. Looked up from germline, CDR1 is MNHEY and CDR2 is SVGAGI. The CDR3 region is CASSRQGRGTGGYTF. CDR3 bases: TGTGCCAGCAGCAGACAGGGTCGAGGTACTGGTGGCTACACCTTC.

Only a few counts were recorded for this clone. The rearrangement joins TRBV28 to TRBJ1-6; 7 bases align to TRBD1. With V trimmed by 5 bases and J by 3 bases, 4 bases remained unmatched. CDR3 length: 15 residues. Germline V gives CDR1 MDHEN, CDR2 SYDVKM. CDR3 loop: CASSLRGVYNSPLHF. For the CDR3, the DNA is TGTGCCAGCAGTCTCAGGGGGGTCTATAATTCACCCCTCCACTTT.

This sequence joins TRBV24-1 and TRBJ2-1; TRBD2 matches 7 bases. The CDR3 length is 18 residues. V lost 8 bases to trimming and J lost 3 bases; unmatched junction nucleotides: 18. CDR1 KGHDR and CDR2 SFDVKD come from the germline V gene. The CDR3 loop reads CATKSRVPGTNNYNEQFF. The CDR3 DNA sequence: TGTGCCACCAAGAGTAGGGTCCCCGGGACTAATAACTACAATGAGCAGTTCTTC.

V gene TRBV5-5 combines with J gene TRBJ2-1, with a weak D call TRBD2 (6 bases). The germline CDR1 and CDR2 sequences are SGHKS and YYEKEE (reference sequence). V was shortened by 0 bases and J by 5 bases, with 15 bases between the two germline ends. The CDR3 sequence is 16 residues long. As DNA, the CDR3 is TGTGCCAGCAGCTTGGGCGGGGACGTCATTAACAATGAGCAGTTCTTC. Protein sequence: CASSLGGDVINNEQFF.

This chain uses TRBV2 with TRBJ1-1; D is ambiguous. V lost 6 bases to trimming and J lost 7 bases, with 9 bases between them. The CDR3 contains 11 residues. Germline values: CDR1 SNHLY, CDR2 FYNNEI. The CDR3 region is CASRGWSEAFF. The CDR3 DNA is TGTGCCAGCAGGGGCTGGAGTGAAGCTTTCTTT.

The chain couples TRBV3-1 (or the pseudogene TRBV3-2) to TRBJ1-1; D is unresolved. Germline CDR1 is LGHDT and CDR2 is YNNKEL (reference sequence). The CDR3 extends over 17 amino acids. Trimming took off 2 bases at V and 4 bases at J, with 20 bases between the two ends. Here the CDR3 reads CASSQNLRGGTGTEAFF. As DNA, the CDR3 is TGTGCCAGCAGCCAAAACCTTCGGGGAGGTACGGGCACTGAAGCTTTCTTT.

V is TRBV2 and J is TRBJ1-2, with TRBD1 matching 7 bases. There are 11 residues in the CDR3. Germline CDR1 and CDR2: SNHLY and FYNNEI. Trimming at V came to 6 bases and at J to 6 bases, leaving 1 base not matched to a gene. The CDR3 bases are TGTGCCAGCAGGACAGGGCATGGCTACACCTTC. Its protein is CASRTGHGYTF.

This sequence joins TRBV28 and TRBJ1-5, with 7 bases fitting TRBD1. CDR3 length: 14 residues. V shed 6 bases, J shed 4 bases, and the junction held 6 bases outside the gene matches. Germline CDR1 and CDR2: MDHEN and SYDVKM. The CDR3 here is CASRGQPRNQPQHF. In DNA form, the CDR3 reads TGTGCCAGCAGGGGACAGCCAAGAAATCAGCCCCAGCATTTT.

CDR3 nucleotides: TGTGCCAGCACCCGATCGACAGGCGATAATCAGCCCCAGCATTTT. It translates to CASTRSTGDNQPQHF. The rearrangement uses TRBV6-6 and TRBJ1-5; tentatively, D is TRBD1 (6 bases). The V end was cut by 7 bases, the J end by 4 bases, with 17 bases between. This CDR3 contains 15 residues. The germline gives CDR1 MNHNY, CDR2 SVGAGI (reference sequence).

This clone appeared a few times. The chain employs TRBV12-3 or TRBV12-4 and TRBJ1-2; possible D gene TRBD1, 5 bases. This CDR3 has 13 residues. With 7 bases removed from V and 4 bases from J, the gap between germline ends came to 13 bases. The CDR3 loop reads CASNNPQGYGYTF. CDR3 nucleotide sequence: TGTGCCAGCAACAACCCCCAGGGCTATGGCTACACCTTC.

In this sample, this clone turned up a few times. The chain joins TRBV24-1 to TRBJ1-3, with D tentatively TRBD1 (5 bases). The CDR3 length is 13 residues. Between the trimmed V and J ends, which lost 9 bases and 4 bases, there was a span of 12 bases. The germline gives CDR1 KGHDR, CDR2 SFDVKD. In DNA, the CDR3 is TGTGCCACCTATAGACAGTGGGGAAACACCATATATTTT. This sequence encodes CATYRQWGNTIYF.

The chain carries TRBV5-4 and TRBJ2-7; D gene uncertain. The V gene's germline CDR1 is SGHNT and CDR2 YYREEE (reference sequence). V gave up 4 bases and J gave up 5 bases, with 13 bases separating them. CDR3 size: 13 residues. The CDR3 nucleotides read TGTGCCAGCAGCACCCCCGGACGGGACGAGCAGTACTTC. It yields the protein CASSTPGRDEQYF.

The V call is TRBV19, the J call TRBJ1-3; weak D call: TRBD1 (5 bases). Trimming took 3 bases from V and 0 from J, leaving 9 bases between them. This CDR3 region has 15 residues. CDR1 LNHDA and CDR2 SQIVND come from the germline V gene (reference sequence). The CDR3 here is CASSMGLPSGNTIYF. CDR3 DNA sequence: TGTGCCAGTAGTATGGGACTACCCTCTGGAAACACCATATATTTT.

The chain employs TRBV28 and TRBJ2-2, with D possibly being TRBD1 or TRBD2 (5 bases each). CDR1 and CDR2 (germline): MDHEN, SYDVKM. The V and J ends lost 4 bases and 2 bases respectively, with 8 bases between them. The CDR3 is 14 amino acids. The CDR3 DNA follows: TGTGCCAGCAGTTCGAGGGGCAACACCGGGGAGCTGTTTTTT. It yields the protein CASSSRGNTGELFF. The whole variable domain, filled in from reference TRBV28 and TRBJ2-2, reads DVKVTQSSRYLVKRTGEKVFLECVQDMDHENMFWYRQDPGLGLRLIYFSYDVKMKEKGDIPEGYSVSREKKERFSLILESASTNQTSMYLCASSSRGNTGELFFGEGSRLTVL.

V is TRBV6-5 and J is TRBJ1-5, with D unclear. The CDR3 consists of 14 residues. Trimming left V 2 bases short and J 4 bases short, with 9 bases between. CDR1 and CDR2 (germline): MNHEY, SVGAGI. CDR3: CASSYRAGNQPQHF. In DNA, the CDR3 is TGTGCCAGCAGTTACCGGGCAGGAAATCAGCCCCAGCATTTT.

The genes are TRBV6-5 and TRBJ1-3; a weak D match, TRBD1 (6 bases). The CDR3 covers 15 residues. Germline values: CDR1 MNHEY, CDR2 SVGAGI. Trimming pared 8 bases from V and 0 bases from J, leaving 14 bases between. The CDR3 coding sequence is TGTGCCAGCTTTTCACAGGGCCTCTCTGGAAACACCATATATTTT. Its translation: CASFSQGLSGNTIYF.

The chain carries TRBV5-1 and TRBJ2-2; D is uncertain. Trimming removed 1 base at V and 5 bases at J, with 15 bases between. Per the germline V gene, CDR1 is SGHRS and CDR2 is YFSETQ. This CDR3 has 16 residues. The CDR3 sequence: CASSLSDPRVTGELFF. The CDR3 DNA is TGCGCCAGCAGCTTGAGTGACCCAAGGGTGACCGGGGAGCTGTTTTTT.

The chain employs TRBV28 and TRBJ1-1; D remains ambiguous. The germline V gene has CDR1 MDHEN and CDR2 SYDVKM. The CDR3 sequence is 13 residues long. Trimming left V 8 bases short and J 5 bases short, with 15 bases between. CDR3 protein: CASGRILGTEAFF. Written as DNA, the CDR3 is TGTGCCAGCGGACGGATTCTTGGGACTGAAGCTTTCTTT.

The rearrangement links TRBV2 to TRBJ2-5; D perhaps matches TRBD2 (5 bases). The CDR3 spans 12 residues. V lost 8 bases to trimming and J lost 7 bases, with 14 bases between them. Germline lookup yields CDR1 SNHLY and CDR2 FYNNEI. The CDR3 DNA is TGTGCCAGCTCCCTGGGAGAGGGGACCCAGTACTTC. Protein: CASSLGEGTQYF.

The chain employs TRBV28 and TRBJ1-1; 11 bases are shared with TRBD1. Germline V CDR1 and CDR2: MDHEN, SYDVKM. The CDR3 covers 15 residues. Trimming cost V 7 bases and J 6 bases; bases outside gene matches: 10. CDR3 nucleotide sequence: TGTGCCAGCATGAGAGCGGACAGGGGGCGGCCTGAAGCTTTCTTT. The encoded protein is CASMRADRGRPEAFF. Combining the CDR3 with reference TRBV28 and TRBJ1-1 gives the whole variable domain DVKVTQSSRYLVKRTGEKVFLECVQDMDHENMFWYRQDPGLGLRLIYFSYDVKMKEKGDIPEGYSVSREKKERFSLILESASTNQTSMYLCASMRADRGRPEAFFGQGTRLTVV.

The chain has TRBV5-1 and TRBJ1-1, with D maybe TRBD1 (5 bases). In germline, CDR1 is SGHRS, CDR2 YFSETQ. V was pared by 0 bases and J by 3 bases, with 12 bases between. The CDR3 is 15 residues long. The CDR3 DNA reads as TGCGCCAGCAGCTTGGCATCGGGACGGTACACTGAAGCTTTCTTT. It yields the protein CASSLASGRYTEAFF. Using reference TRBV5-1 and TRBJ1-1 for the parts outside the CDR3, the full variable domain is KAGVTQTPRYLIKTRGQQVTLSCSPISGHRSVSWYQQTPGQGLQFLFEYFSETQRNKGNFPGRFSGRQFSNSRSEMNVSTLELGDSALYLCASSLASGRYTEAFFGQGTRLTVV.

The rearrangement joins TRBV11-2 to TRBJ2-1; D is perhaps TRBD1 or TRBD2 (5 bases each). The germline gives CDR1 SGHAT, CDR2 FQNNGV. The CDR3 has 18 residues. V lost 2 bases, J lost 1 base, and 18 bases lay in between. The CDR3 region has the DNA TGTGCCAGCAGCTTAAAAACGGGGCGCTACAGATCCTACAATGAGCAGTTCTTC. Protein sequence: CASSLKTGRYRSYNEQFF.

The gene calls are TRBV3-1 (or the pseudogene TRBV3-2) and TRBJ1-3, with a tentative D call TRBD1 (5 bases). This CDR3 contains 15 residues. V shed 0 bases and J shed 2 bases, with 8 bases lying between them. Germline CDR1 is LGHDT and CDR2 is YNNKEL (reference sequence). The CDR3 loop reads CASSQETVTGNTIYF. CDR3 nucleotides: TGTGCCAGCAGCCAAGAGACAGTAACTGGAAACACCATATATTTT.

The rearrangement links TRBV7-9 to TRBJ1-1; the D gene is possibly TRBD1 (6 bases). V was clipped by 5 bases and J by 8 bases, with 9 bases between them. CDR1 and CDR2 (germline): SEHNR, FQNEAQ (reference sequence). This CDR3 spans 11 amino acids. The CDR3 bases are TGTGCCAGCAGCAAACAGGGAGAAGCTTTCTTT. Amino acids: CASSKQGEAFF.

This clone showed up just a few times. The chain carries TRBV7-2 and TRBJ1-1; D is uncertain. V was shortened by 2 bases and J by 1 base, with 8 bases between the two germline ends. The CDR3 totals 14 residues. CDR1 SGHTA and CDR2 FQGNSA come from the germline V gene. The CDR3 here is CASSLMRENTEAFF. The DNA of the CDR3 is TGTGCCAGCAGCTTAATGCGGGAGAACACTGAAGCTTTCTTT.

The CDR3 DNA reads as TGTGCCAGCTCCAAGAACCCTGGGTACGAGGAGCAGTACTTC. Its protein product is CASSKNPGYEEQYF. The chain recombines TRBV9 with TRBJ2-7; D unclear. Germline CDR1 is SGDLS and CDR2 is YYNGEE. This CDR3 is built from 14 residues. Trimming took 7 bases from V and 7 from J, leaving 21 bases between them. The complete variable domain, with remaining parts taken from reference TRBV9 and TRBJ2-7, reads DSGVTQTPKHLITATGQRVTLRCSPRSGDLSVYWYQQSLDQGLQFLIQYYNGEERAKGNILERFSAQQFPDLHSELNLSSLELGDSALYFCASSKNPGYEEQYFGPGTRLTVT.

This clone occurred once. The chain joins TRBV29-1 to TRBJ1-2; D is possibly TRBD1 (6 bases). The CDR3 loop spans 13 amino acids. The germline V and J ends were trimmed by 7 bases and 6 bases, with 18 bases remaining between them. CDR1 is SQVTM and CDR2 is ANQGSEA in the germline V gene. In nucleotides, the CDR3 is TGCAGCGACACACCGGGGGCTTCGGATGGCTACACCTTC. It specifies CSDTPGASDGYTF.

The chain uses TRBV6-1 and TRBJ1-2, with D perhaps matching TRBD1 (5 bases). Germline V gene lookup returns CDR1 MNHNS and CDR2 SASEGT. This CDR3 has 17 amino acids. The V end was cut by 0 bases, the J end by 3 bases, with 17 bases between. CDR3 sequence: CASSEASRGRGHYGYTF. CDR3 DNA: TGTGCCAGCAGTGAAGCCTCGAGGGGCCGCGGCCACTATGGCTACACCTTC.

This chain joins TRBV7-2 and TRBJ1-6; tentatively, D is TRBD1 (6 bases). The CDR3 contains 14 residues. Germline CDR1 SGHTA, CDR2 FQGNSA. Between the trimmed V and J ends, which lost 6 bases and 10 bases, there was a span of 16 bases. The CDR3 sequence: CASSSGAANSPLHF. The CDR3 DNA sequence: TGTGCCAGCAGTTCAGGGGCGGCGAACTCACCCCTCCACTTT. The whole variable domain, remainder taken from reference TRBV7-2 and TRBJ1-6, is GAGVSQSPSNKVTEKGKDVELRCDPISGHTALYWYRQSLGQGLEFLIYFQGNSAPDKSGLPSDRFSAERTGGSVSTLTIQRTQQEDSAVYLCASSSGAANSPLHFGNGTRLTVT.